These 10 T cell receptor beta chains share one sample of origin, sequenced in a study of CD8 T cells in Susac syndrome. The RNA input was about 0.5 to 1 ug, and it was reverse transcribed with random hexamers. A single record per CDR3 protein comes from TCRdb applying MiXCR to the immunoSEQ multiplex PCR reads. The sample has roughly 110,000 distinct CDR3 sequences; around 94% are singletons. Sequencing was performed on CD8+ T cells from PBMCs. The receptors were gathered from a human donor with Susac syndrome.

This chain uses TRBV9 with TRBJ2-3, with TRBD2 matching over 7 bases. The CDR3 is 15 amino acids. CDR1 and CDR2 from the germline V gene are SGDLS and YYNGEE. J lost 4 bases, V lost 6 bases, and 11 bases had no gene match. CDR3 sequence: CASTVGTTSPDTQYF. The CDR3 nucleotides are TGTGCCAGCACCGTTGGGACTACCTCCCCAGATACGCAGTATTTT.

The chain joins TRBV25-1 to TRBJ1-1, with TRBD1 identical over 7 bases. This CDR3 is built from 16 residues. The V segment lost 5 bases and the J segment 1 base; nucleotides outside the gene matches: 10. From germline, CDR1 is MGHDK and CDR2 SYGVNS. CDR3 loop: CASSTPTQGPNTEAFF. CDR3 sequence (DNA): TGTGCCAGCAGTACCCCCACACAGGGGCCGAACACTGAAGCTTTCTTT.

The rearrangement joins TRBV15 to TRBJ1-1, with D unclear. The CDR3 totals 13 residues. In germline, CDR1 is LNHNV, CDR2 YYDKDF (reference sequence). V was trimmed by 2 bases and J by 0 bases, leaving 4 bases between them. The CDR3 region has the DNA TGTGCCACCAGCAGACGGATGAACACTGAAGCTTTCTTT. Translating it yields CATSRRMNTEAFF. Variable domain in full (rest from reference TRBV15 and TRBJ1-1): DAMVIQNPRYQVTQFGKPVTLSCSQTLNHNVMYWYQQKSSQAPKLLFHYYDKDFNNEADTPDNFQSRRPNTSFCFLDIRSPGLGDTAMYLCATSRRMNTEAFFGQGTRLTVV.

The chain joins TRBV5-1 to TRBJ2-7, with 9 bases identical to TRBD1. Trimming cost V 2 bases and J 5 bases; bases outside gene matches: 5. Germline CDR1 SGHRS, CDR2 YFSETQ. The CDR3 has 14 residues. The CDR3 region is CASSFRDRDDEQYF. In DNA form, the CDR3 reads TGCGCCAGCAGCTTCCGGGACAGGGACGACGAGCAGTACTTC.

The J gene is TRBJ2-1, the V gene TRBV6-2 or TRBV6-3; perhaps D is TRBD1 or TRBD2 (5 bases each). Germline values: CDR1 MNHEY, CDR2 SVGEGT. The V end lost 0 bases, the J end lost 0 bases, and 9 bases lay between the germline ends. CDR3 length: 16 amino acids. The CDR3 sequence: CASSYSGTNSYNEQFF. Here the CDR3 DNA reads TGTGCCAGCAGTTACTCCGGGACCAACTCCTACAATGAGCAGTTCTTC.

This clonotype appeared once. J is TRBJ2-2 and V is TRBV4-1; D is possibly TRBD2 (5 bases). V was shortened by 8 bases and J by 6 bases, with 16 bases between the two germline ends. CDR1 is MGHRA and CDR2 is YSYEKL in the germline V gene. There are 14 residues in the CDR3. CDR3 coding DNA: TGCGCCAGCTCCGGGGAGTACAAGGCCGGGGAGCTGTTTTTT. Translation gives CASSGEYKAGELFF.

The chain joins TRBV5-4 to TRBJ2-5, with TRBD2 matching over 11 bases. After removal of 4 bases from V and 5 bases from J, the junction contained 16 bases not matched to a gene. Germline assignment: CDR1 SGHNT and CDR2 YYREEE (reference sequence). The CDR3 contains 18 residues. CDR3 bases: TGTGCCAGCAGCACCTCTAGCGGGGGGATGTACAGACGGGAGACCCAGTACTTC. The encoded protein is CASSTSSGGMYRRETQYF.

The chain is built from TRBV7-9 and TRBJ2-1, with D unclear. CDR3 length equals 11 residues. Germline loops: CDR1 SEHNR, CDR2 FQNEAQ (reference sequence). V was pared by 3 bases and J by 10 bases, with 7 bases between. The DNA for the CDR3 is TGTGCCAGCAGCTTTTTAGGGGAGCAGTTCTTC. Protein: CASSFLGEQFF.

The chain has TRBV29-1 and TRBJ2-2; 10 bases line up with TRBD1. Trimming took 3 bases from V and 7 from J; bases not matched to a gene: 8. From germline, CDR1 is SQVTM and CDR2 ANQGSEA. The CDR3 runs 15 residues. The CDR3 DNA follows: TGCAGCGTTGACGTAGTGGGACAGGGGATCGGGGAGCTGTTTTTT. It encodes CSVDVVGQGIGELFF.

The rearrangement links TRBV20-1 to TRBJ2-3, with 11 bases that match TRBD2. The J segment lost 6 bases and the V segment lost 4 bases, leaving 3 bases of the junction unmatched. Germline CDR1 is DFQATT and CDR2 is SNEGSKA (reference sequence). This CDR3 has 13 amino acids. Here the CDR3 DNA reads TGCAGTGCTACTAGCGGGGGGCCTGATACGCAGTATTTT. Its translation: CSATSGGPDTQYF.